This T cell receptor (beta chain) was observed in a study of OX40 agonist ivuxolimab in advanced cancers. Study-level information: Three individuals attained partial responses, comprising one hepatocellular carcinoma case and two cutaneous melanoma cases.

Clones were sequenced by immunoSEQ multiplex PCR, and TCRdb holds only the in-frame ones, with some missing. This sample has approximately 63,000 clones, with about four fifths found just once. V gave up 6 bases and J gave up 2 bases; unmatched junction bases: 5. CDR1 is KGHSH and CDR2 is LQKENI in the germline V gene. CDR3 size: 15 residues. The chain is built from TRBV18 and TRBJ1-4, with 8 bases lining up with TRBD1. Here the sequenced sample was CD4+ or CD8+ T cells sorted from blood, taken in a trial of the OX40 agonist ivuxolimab. This sequence was found in an adult with an advanced solid tumor such as melanoma, head and neck, liver or kidney cancer. CDR3 sequence reads: CASSRQGLTNEKLFF. The CDR3 DNA reads TGTGCCAGCTCCCGACAGGGGCTGACTAATGAAAAACTGTTTTTT. Full variable domain (missing parts from reference TRBV18 and TRBJ1-4): NAGVMQNPRHLVRRRGQEARLRCSPMKGHSHVYWYRQLPEEGLKFMVYLQKENIIDESGMPKERFSAEFPKEGPSILRIQQVVRGDSAAYFCASSRQGLTNEKLFFGSGTQLSVL.